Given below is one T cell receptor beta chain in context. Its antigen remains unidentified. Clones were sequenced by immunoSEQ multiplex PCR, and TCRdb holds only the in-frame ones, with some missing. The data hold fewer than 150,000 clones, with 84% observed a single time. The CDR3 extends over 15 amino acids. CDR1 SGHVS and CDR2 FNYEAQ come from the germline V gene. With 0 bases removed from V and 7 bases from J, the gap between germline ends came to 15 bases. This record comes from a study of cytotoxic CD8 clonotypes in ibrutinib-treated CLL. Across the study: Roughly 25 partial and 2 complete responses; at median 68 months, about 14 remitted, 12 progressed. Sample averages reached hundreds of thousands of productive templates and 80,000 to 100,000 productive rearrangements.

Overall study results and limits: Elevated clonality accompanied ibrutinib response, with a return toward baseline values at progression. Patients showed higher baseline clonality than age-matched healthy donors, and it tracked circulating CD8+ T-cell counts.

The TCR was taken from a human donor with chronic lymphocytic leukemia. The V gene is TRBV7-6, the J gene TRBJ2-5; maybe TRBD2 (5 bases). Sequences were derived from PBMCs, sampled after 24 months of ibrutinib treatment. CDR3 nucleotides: TGTGCCAGCAGCTTAGCTTCGTCAGCCGGAGGGACCCAGTACTTC. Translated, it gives CASSLASSAGGTQYF.